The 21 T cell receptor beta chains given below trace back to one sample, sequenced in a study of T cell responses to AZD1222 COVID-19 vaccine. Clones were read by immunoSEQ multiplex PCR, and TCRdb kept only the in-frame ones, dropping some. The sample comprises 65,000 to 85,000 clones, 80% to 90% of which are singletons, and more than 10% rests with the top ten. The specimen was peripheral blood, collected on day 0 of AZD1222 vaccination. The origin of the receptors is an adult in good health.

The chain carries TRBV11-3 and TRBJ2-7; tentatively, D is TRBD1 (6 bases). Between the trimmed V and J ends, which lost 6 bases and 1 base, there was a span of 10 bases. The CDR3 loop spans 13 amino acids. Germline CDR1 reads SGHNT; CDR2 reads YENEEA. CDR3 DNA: TGTGCCAGCAGTAAGACAGGTTCCTACGAGCAGTACTTC. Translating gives CASSKTGSYEQYF.

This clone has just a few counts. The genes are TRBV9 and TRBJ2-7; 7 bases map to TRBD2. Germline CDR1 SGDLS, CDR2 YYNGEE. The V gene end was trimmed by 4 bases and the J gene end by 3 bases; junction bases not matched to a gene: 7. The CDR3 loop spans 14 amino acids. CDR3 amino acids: CASSPRDYLYEQYF. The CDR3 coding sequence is TGTGCCAGCAGCCCCCGGGACTACCTCTACGAGCAGTACTTC.

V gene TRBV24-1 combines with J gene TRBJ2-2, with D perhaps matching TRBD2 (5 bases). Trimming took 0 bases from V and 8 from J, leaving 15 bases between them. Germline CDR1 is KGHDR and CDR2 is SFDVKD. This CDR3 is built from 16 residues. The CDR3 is CATSDLSGLEGGELFF. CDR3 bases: TGTGCCACCAGTGATTTGTCAGGCCTAGAGGGAGGGGAGCTGTTTTTT.

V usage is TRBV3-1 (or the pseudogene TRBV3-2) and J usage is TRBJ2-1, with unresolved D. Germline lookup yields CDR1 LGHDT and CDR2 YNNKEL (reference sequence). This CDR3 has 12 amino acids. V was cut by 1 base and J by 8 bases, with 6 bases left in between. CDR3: CASSQVLDEQFF. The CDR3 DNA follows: TGTGCCAGCAGCCAAGTTTTGGATGAGCAGTTCTTC.

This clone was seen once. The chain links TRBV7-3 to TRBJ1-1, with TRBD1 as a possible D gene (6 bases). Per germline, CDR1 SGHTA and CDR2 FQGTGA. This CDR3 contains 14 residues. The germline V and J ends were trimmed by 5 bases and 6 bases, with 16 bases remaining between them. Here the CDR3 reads CASSPGARRAEAFF. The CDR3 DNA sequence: TGTGCCAGCAGCCCAGGGGCTCGGAGGGCTGAAGCTTTCTTT.

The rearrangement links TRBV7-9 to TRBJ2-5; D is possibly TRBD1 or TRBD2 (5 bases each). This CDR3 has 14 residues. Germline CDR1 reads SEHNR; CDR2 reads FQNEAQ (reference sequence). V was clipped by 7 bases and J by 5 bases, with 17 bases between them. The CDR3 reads CASTLGGFGETQYF. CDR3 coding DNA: TGTGCCAGCACCCTTGGGGGATTTGGGGAGACCCAGTACTTC.

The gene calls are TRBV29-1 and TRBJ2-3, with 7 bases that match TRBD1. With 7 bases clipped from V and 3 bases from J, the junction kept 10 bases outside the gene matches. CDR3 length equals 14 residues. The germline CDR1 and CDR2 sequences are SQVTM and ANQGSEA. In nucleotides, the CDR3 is TGCAGCGCATCAGGGGGAGAGGTAACAGATACGCAGTATTTT. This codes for CSASGGEVTDTQYF.

The CDR3 nucleotides read TGTGCCAGCACCTACAGCGGGACCAGGAACACCGGGGAGCTGTTTTTT. It codes for CASTYSGTRNTGELFF. V usage is TRBV7-8 and J usage is TRBJ2-2, with TRBD2 matching over 7 bases. The J segment lost 1 base and the V segment lost 7 bases, leaving 9 bases of the junction unmatched. The germline gives CDR1 SGHVS, CDR2 FQNEAQ. The CDR3 runs 16 residues.

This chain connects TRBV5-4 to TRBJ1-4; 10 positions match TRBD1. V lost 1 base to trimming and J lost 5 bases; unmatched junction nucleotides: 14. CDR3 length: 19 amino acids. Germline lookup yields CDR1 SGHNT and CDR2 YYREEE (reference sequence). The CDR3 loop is CASSLRDRGLDPLNEKLFF. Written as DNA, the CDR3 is TGTGCCAGCAGCTTGAGGGACAGGGGCCTCGACCCGCTAAATGAAAAACTGTTTTTT. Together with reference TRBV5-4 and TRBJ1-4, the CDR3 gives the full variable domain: ETGVTQSPTHLIKTRGQQVTLRCSSQSGHNTVSWYQQALGQGPQFIFQYYREEENGRGNFPPRFSGLQFPNYSSELNVNALELDDSALYLCASSLRDRGLDPLNEKLFFGSGTQLSVL.

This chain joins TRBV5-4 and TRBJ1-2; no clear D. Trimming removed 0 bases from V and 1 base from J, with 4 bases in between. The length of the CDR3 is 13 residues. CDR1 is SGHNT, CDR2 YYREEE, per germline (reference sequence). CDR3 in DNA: TGTGCCAGCAGCTTGGGTGTTAACTATGGCTACACCTTC. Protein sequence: CASSLGVNYGYTF.

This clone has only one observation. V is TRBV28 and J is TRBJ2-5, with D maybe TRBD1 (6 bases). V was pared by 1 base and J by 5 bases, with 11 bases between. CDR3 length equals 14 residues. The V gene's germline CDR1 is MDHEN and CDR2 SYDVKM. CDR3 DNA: TGTGCCAGCAGTTTATCGGCAGGGGTGGAGACCCAGTACTTC. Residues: CASSLSAGVETQYF.

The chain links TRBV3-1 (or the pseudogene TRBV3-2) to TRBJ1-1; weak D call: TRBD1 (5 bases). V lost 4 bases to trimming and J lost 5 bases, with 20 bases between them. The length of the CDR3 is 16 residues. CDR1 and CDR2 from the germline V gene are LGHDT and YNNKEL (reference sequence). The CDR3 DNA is TGTGCCAGCAGCCGGCAGCCTTCAGGGTTCGGGACTGAAGCTTTCTTT. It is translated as CASSRQPSGFGTEAFF.

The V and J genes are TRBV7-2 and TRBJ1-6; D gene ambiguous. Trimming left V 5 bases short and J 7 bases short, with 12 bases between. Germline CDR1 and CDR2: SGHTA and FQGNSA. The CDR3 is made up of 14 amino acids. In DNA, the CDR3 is TGTGCCAGCAGCGCCGTACCTTTGAATTCACCCCTCCACTTT. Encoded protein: CASSAVPLNSPLHF.

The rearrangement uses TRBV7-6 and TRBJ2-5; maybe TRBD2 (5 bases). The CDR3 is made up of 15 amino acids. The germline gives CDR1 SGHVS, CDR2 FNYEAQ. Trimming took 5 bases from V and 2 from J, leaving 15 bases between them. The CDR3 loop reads CASSGGRTVQETQYF. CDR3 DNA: TGTGCCAGCAGCGGAGGTCGGACGGTTCAAGAGACCCAGTACTTC.

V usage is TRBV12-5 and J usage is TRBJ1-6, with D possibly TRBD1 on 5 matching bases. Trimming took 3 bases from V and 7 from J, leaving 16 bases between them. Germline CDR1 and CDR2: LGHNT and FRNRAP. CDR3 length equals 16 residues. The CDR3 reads CASGFSGTVPNSPLHF. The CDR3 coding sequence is TGTGCTAGTGGTTTCAGTGGGACGGTCCCCAATTCACCCCTCCACTTT.

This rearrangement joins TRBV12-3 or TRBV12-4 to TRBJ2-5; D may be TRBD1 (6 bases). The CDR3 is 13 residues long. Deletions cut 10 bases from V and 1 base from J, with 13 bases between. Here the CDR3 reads CATTRDTQETQYF. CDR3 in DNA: TGTGCCACCACCCGGGACACCCAAGAGACCCAGTACTTC.

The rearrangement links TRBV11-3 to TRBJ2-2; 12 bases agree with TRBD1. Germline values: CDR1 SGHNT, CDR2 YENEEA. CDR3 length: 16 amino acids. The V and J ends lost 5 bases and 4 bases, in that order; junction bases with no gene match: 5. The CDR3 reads CASSPPGQGATGELFF. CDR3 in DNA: TGTGCCAGCAGCCCGCCGGGACAGGGGGCCACCGGGGAGCTGTTTTTT.

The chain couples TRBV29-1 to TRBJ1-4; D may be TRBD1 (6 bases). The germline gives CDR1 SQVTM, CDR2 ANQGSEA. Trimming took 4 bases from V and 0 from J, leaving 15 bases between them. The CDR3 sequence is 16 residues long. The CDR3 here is CSVGVGGRATNEKLFF. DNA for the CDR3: TGCAGCGTTGGAGTCGGGGGCCGCGCAACTAATGAAAAACTGTTTTTT.

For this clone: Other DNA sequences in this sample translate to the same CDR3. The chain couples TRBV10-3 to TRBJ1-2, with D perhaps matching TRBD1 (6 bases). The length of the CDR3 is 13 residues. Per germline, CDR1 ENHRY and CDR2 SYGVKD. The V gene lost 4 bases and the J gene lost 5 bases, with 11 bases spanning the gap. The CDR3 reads CAISAKGEYGYTF. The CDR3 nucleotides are TGTGCCATCAGTGCAAAGGGGGAGTATGGCTACACCTTC.

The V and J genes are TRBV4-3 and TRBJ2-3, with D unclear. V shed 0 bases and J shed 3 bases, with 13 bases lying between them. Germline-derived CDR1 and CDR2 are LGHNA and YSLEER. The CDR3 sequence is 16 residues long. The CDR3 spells CASSQDRTLGTDTQYF. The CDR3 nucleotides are TGCGCCAGCAGCCAAGATCGAACCCTGGGTACAGATACGCAGTATTTT.

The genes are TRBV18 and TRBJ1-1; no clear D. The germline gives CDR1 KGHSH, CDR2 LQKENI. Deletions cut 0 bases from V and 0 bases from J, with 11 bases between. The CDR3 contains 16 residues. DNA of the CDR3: TGTGCCAGCTCACCACCGACCGGGATCATGAACACTGAAGCTTTCTTT. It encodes CASSPPTGIMNTEAFF.